This T cell receptor (beta chain) was sequenced in a study of molecular identifiers for immune sequencing clone quantification. Germline CDR1 is LNHDA and CDR2 is SQIVND (reference sequence). This CDR3 comprises 14 residues. The germline V and J ends were trimmed by 3 bases and 0 bases, with 9 bases remaining between them. This clonotype has just a few counts. MiXCR was run by TCRdb on the PCR reads, yielding one entry per CDR3 protein. The repertoire has more than 450,000 distinct CDR3 sequences, about a quarter of them found once; the top ten carry approximately 0.76%. The chain combines TRBV19 with TRBJ2-7; D is uncertain. The sequence derives from a human donor in good health. Some libraries in this study had Jurkat cell RNA spiked in. Sequenced: naive CD8+ T cells from blood, with Jurkat cell RNA spiked in. Subset of the sample: FACS-sorted CD8+CD4-CCR7+CD45RA+ naive T cells. The chain's CDR3 is CASSISSSSYEQYF. CDR3 DNA sequence: TGTGCCAGTAGTATTTCCAGCTCCTCCTACGAGCAGTACTTC. Filled out from reference TRBV19 and TRBJ2-7, the complete variable domain reads DGGITQSPKYLFRKEGQNVTLSCEQNLNHDAMYWYRQDPGQGLRLIYYSQIVNDFQKGDIAEGYSVSREKKESFPLTVTSAQKNPTAFYLCASSISSSSYEQYFGPGTRLTVT.